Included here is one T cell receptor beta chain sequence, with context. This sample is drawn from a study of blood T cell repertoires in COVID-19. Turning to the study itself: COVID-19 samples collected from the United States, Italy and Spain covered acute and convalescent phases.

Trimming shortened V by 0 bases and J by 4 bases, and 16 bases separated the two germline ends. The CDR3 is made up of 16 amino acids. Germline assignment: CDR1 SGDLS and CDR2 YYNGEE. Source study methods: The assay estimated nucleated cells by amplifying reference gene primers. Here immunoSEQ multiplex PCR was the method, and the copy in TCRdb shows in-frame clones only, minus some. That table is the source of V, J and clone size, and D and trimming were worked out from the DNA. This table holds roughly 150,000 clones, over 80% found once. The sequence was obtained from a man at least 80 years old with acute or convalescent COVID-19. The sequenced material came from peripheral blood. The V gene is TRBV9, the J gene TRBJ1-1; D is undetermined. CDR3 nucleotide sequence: TGTGCCAGCAGCGTAGCTACCGGCCCGGGTGGCACTGAAGCTTTCTTT. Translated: CASSVATGPGGTEAFF.